This entry lists 17 T cell receptor beta chains sequenced from one sample in a study of T cell clonotyping in hematopoietic cell transplantation. TCRdb's table, derived via immunoSEQ multiplex PCR, lists solely in-frame clones and lacks some. The sample records thousands of clones, approximately 79% being singletons. The time point denotes: recipient sample about 28 days before transplant, after cytoreduction. The sequencing here drew on peripheral blood mononuclear cells, taken before stem cell transplant. These receptors were collected from a man aged 55 to 69 with acute myeloid leukemia. Some clones in this sample may be carry-over from other donors' samples.

As to this clone: One end of the junction varies from germline; a read error may be responsible. This chain connects TRBV2 to TRBJ2-5, with D possibly TRBD2 on 6 matching bases. The CDR3 has 13 residues. The germline V gene has CDR1 SNHLY and CDR2 FYNNEI. CDR3 sequence reads: CASSEGTGETQYF. For the CDR3, the DNA is TGTGCCAGCAGCGAAGGGACTGGAGAGACCCAGTACTTC.

This chain connects TRBV7-2 to TRBJ2-2, with 7 bases identical to TRBD2. V trimming: 6 bases; J trimming: 5 bases; junction bases outside the gene matches: 6. Germline V gene lookup returns CDR1 SGHTA and CDR2 FQGNSA. The CDR3 covers 14 residues. As DNA, the CDR3 is TGTGCCAGCAGGGGAGGGAGCAGGACCGGGGAGCTGTTTTTT. This codes for CASRGGSRTGELFF.

This clone was observed a single time. This chain joins TRBV18 and TRBJ2-7, with TRBD1 matching 7 bases. V lost 3 bases to trimming and J lost 2 bases; unmatched junction nucleotides: 4. Looked up from germline, CDR1 is KGHSH and CDR2 is LQKENI. The length of the CDR3 is 14 residues. In DNA, the CDR3 is TGTGCCAGCTCACCCGACAGGGAACCCTACGAGCAGTACTTC. Translating gives CASSPDREPYEQYF.

A single count supports this clone. This chain connects TRBV6-5 to TRBJ1-5, with D perhaps matching TRBD1 (6 bases). The CDR3 totals 13 residues. Trimming cost V 5 bases and J 3 bases, with 8 bases left between them. CDR1 is MNHEY, CDR2 SVGAGI, per germline. Here the CDR3 reads CASSRDNNQPQHF. The CDR3 region has the DNA TGTGCCAGCAGTAGGGACAACAATCAGCCCCAGCATTTT.

This rearrangement joins TRBV2 to TRBJ1-2, with a tentative D call TRBD1 (5 bases). CDR1 and CDR2 from the germline V gene are SNHLY and FYNNEI. Trimming took 3 bases from V and 8 from J, leaving 25 bases between them. The CDR3 has 17 amino acids. The CDR3, as DNA: TGTGCCAGCAGTGACCTGGGCAGGGATTTAACTAAACGAGGCTACACCTTC. As protein: CASSDLGRDLTKRGYTF.

The rearrangement joins TRBV6-5 to TRBJ2-1; TRBD1 agrees at 8 bases. The CDR3 is 16 residues long. V shed 1 base, J shed 4 bases, and the junction held 6 bases outside the gene matches. Germline loops: CDR1 MNHEY, CDR2 SVGAGI. CDR3 amino acids: CASSYFTGGVYNEQFF. DNA for the CDR3: TGTGCCAGCAGTTACTTCACAGGGGGAGTATACAATGAGCAGTTCTTC.

The rearrangement uses TRBV30 and TRBJ1-1, with a tentative D call TRBD1 (5 bases). The V gene lost 4 bases and the J gene lost 5 bases, with 8 bases spanning the gap. The CDR3 totals 11 residues. The germline CDR1 and CDR2 sequences are GTSNPN and SVGIG (reference sequence). CDR3 amino acids: CAWTGLTEAFF. The CDR3 nucleotides read TGTGCCTGGACAGGGCTAACTGAAGCTTTCTTT.

The rearrangement uses TRBV5-1 and TRBJ1-3; D remains unclear. Trimming pared 4 bases from V and 2 bases from J, leaving 10 bases between. Germline assignment: CDR1 SGHRS and CDR2 YFSETQ. CDR3 length: 14 residues. The DNA of the CDR3 is TGCGCCAGCAGCATCGGACTGACTGGAAACACCATATATTTT. It yields the protein CASSIGLTGNTIYF.

The chain links TRBV4-2 to TRBJ1-2; 7 positions agree with TRBD1. The germline gives CDR1 LGHNA, CDR2 YNFKEQ. V was pared by 0 bases and J by 3 bases, with 13 bases of the junction left unmatched. This CDR3 has 18 amino acids. The CDR3 DNA sequence: TGTGCCAGCAGCCAAGACCCGGGACAGAAACTACCCTACTATGGCTACACCTTC. It specifies CASSQDPGQKLPYYGYTF.

The rearrangement joins TRBV25-1 to TRBJ2-7, with D perhaps TRBD2 (6 bases). The CDR3 contains 14 residues. Between the trimmed V and J ends, which lost 9 bases and 7 bases, there was a span of 22 bases. In germline, CDR1 is MGHDK, CDR2 SYGVNS. CDR3: CASSSGTGGGEQYF. The CDR3 nucleotides read TGTGCCAGTAGCTCCGGGACTGGCGGTGGAGAGCAGTACTTC.

J is TRBJ1-1 and V is TRBV5-8; tentatively, D is TRBD1 (5 bases). In germline, CDR1 is SGHTS, CDR2 YDEGEE. CDR3 size: 15 residues. V was shortened by 0 bases and J by 0 bases, with 9 bases between the two germline ends. The CDR3 loop reads CASSLVVRVNTEAFF. The CDR3 DNA reads as TGTGCCAGCAGCTTGGTTGTCAGGGTGAACACTGAAGCTTTCTTT.

The V call is TRBV2, the J call TRBJ2-7; 8 nucleotides match TRBD1. Germline lookup yields CDR1 SNHLY and CDR2 FYNNEI. J was trimmed by 7 bases and V by 0 bases; bases with no gene match: 5. The CDR3 runs 14 residues. The CDR3 reads CASSEATGAGEQYF. The CDR3 DNA reads TGTGCCAGCAGTGAAGCGACAGGGGCTGGGGAGCAGTACTTC.

The chain is built from TRBV2 and TRBJ2-2; 11 positions match TRBD1. CDR3 length equals 17 residues. The junction had 13 bases not matched to a gene; V was cut back by 7 bases and J by 6 bases. Germline-derived CDR1 and CDR2 are SNHLY and FYNNEI. The CDR3 spells CASKHQWTGGLAGELFF. The CDR3, as DNA: TGTGCCAGCAAACACCAATGGACAGGGGGCCTGGCCGGGGAGCTGTTTTTT.

The chain couples TRBV19 to TRBJ2-5, with D possibly being TRBD1 (5 bases). V was cut by 3 bases and J by 5 bases, with 13 bases left in between. The CDR3 consists of 14 residues. CDR1 is LNHDA and CDR2 is SQIVND in the germline V gene (reference sequence). The CDR3 DNA sequence: TGTGCCAGTAGTATGGCAGGGCTCAGGGAGACCCAGTACTTC. Its protein is CASSMAGLRETQYF.

Only one count was recorded for this clone. The rearrangement uses TRBV14 and TRBJ1-2, with D unresolved. The germline gives CDR1 SGHDN, CDR2 FVKESK. The CDR3 extends over 12 amino acids. V shed 2 bases and J shed 5 bases, with 6 bases lying between them. Here the CDR3 DNA reads TGTGCCAGCAGCCAAAACCGATATGGCTACACCTTC. Amino acids: CASSQNRYGYTF.

CDR3 sequence reads: CASSARAGGPGDTQYF. The CDR3 DNA sequence: TGTGCCAGCAGCGCCCGTGCGGGGGGGCCGGGAGATACGCAGTATTTT. J is TRBJ2-3 and V is TRBV9, with 9 bases fitting TRBD2. The CDR3 consists of 16 residues. Germline V lookup: CDR1 SGDLS, CDR2 YYNGEE. The J segment lost 5 bases and the V segment lost 3 bases, leaving 10 bases of the junction unmatched.

The V gene is TRBV7-2, the J gene TRBJ2-1; D might be TRBD2 (5 bases). The ends were cut back, 3 bases at V and 7 bases at J, with 13 bases in the middle. Germline CDR1 and CDR2: SGHTA and FQGNSA. The CDR3 length is 14 residues. CDR3 nucleotide sequence: TGTGCCAGCAGCTTGACCGGGGTGCTTAATGAGCAGTTCTTC. Translated: CASSLTGVLNEQFF.